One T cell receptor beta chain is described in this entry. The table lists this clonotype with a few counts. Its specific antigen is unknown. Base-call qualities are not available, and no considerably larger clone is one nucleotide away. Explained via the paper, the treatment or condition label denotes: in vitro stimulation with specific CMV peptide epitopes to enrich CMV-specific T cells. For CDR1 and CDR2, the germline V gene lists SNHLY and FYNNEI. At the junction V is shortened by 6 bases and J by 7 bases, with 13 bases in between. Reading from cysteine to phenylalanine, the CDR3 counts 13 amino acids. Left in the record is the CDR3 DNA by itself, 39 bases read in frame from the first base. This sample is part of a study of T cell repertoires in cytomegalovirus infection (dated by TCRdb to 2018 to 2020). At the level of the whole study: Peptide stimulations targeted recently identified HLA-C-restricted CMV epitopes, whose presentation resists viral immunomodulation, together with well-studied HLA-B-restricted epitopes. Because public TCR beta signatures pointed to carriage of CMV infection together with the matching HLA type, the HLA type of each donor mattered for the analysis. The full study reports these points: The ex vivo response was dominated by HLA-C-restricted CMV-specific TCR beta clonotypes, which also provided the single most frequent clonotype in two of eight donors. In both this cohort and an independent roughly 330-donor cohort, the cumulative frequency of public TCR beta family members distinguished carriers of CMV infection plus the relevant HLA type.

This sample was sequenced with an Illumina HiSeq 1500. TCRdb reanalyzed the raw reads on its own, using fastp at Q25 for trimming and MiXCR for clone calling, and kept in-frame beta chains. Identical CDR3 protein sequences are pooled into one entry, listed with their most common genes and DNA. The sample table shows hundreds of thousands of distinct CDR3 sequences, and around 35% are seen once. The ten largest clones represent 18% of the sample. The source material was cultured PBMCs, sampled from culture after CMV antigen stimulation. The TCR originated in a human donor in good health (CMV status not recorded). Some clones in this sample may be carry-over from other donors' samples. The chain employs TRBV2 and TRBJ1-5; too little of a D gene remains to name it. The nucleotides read TGTGCCAGCAGCGTCGAGGCACGCCAGCCCCAGCATTTT. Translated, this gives CASSVEARQPQHF.